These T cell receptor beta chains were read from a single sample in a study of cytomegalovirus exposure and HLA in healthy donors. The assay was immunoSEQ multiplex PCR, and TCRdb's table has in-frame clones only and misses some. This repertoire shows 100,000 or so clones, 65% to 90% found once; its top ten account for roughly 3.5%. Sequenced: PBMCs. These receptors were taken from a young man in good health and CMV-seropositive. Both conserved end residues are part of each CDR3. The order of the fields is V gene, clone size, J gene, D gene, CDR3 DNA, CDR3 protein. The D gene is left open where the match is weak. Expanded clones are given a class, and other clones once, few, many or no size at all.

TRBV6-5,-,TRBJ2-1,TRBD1,TGTGCCAGCAGGCCGGGACAGGGGGTGTTTGAGCAGTTCTTC,CASRPGQGVFEQFF
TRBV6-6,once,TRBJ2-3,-,TGTGCCAGCAGTTCTAGCACAGATACGCAGTATTTT,CASSSSTDTQYF
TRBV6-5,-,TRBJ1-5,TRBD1,TGTGCCAGCAGATCAGGGGGCGTCAATCAGCCCCAGCATTTT,CASRSGGVNQPQHF
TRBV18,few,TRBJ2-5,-,TGTGCCAGCTCACCAAATTCAGCCAGGGAAGAGACCCAGTACTTC,CASSPNSAREETQYF
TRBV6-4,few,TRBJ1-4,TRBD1,TGTGCCAGCAGTGAAGGACAGGGTAATGAAAAACTGTTTTTT,CASSEGQGNEKLFF
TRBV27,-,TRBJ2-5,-,TGTGCCAGCAGGCCTTCCTTGGGGACACCGGACACCCAGTACTTC,CASRPSLGTPDTQYF
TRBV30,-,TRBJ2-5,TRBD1,TGTGCCTGGACAGGGGGCACGTGGGAGACCCAGTACTTC,CAWTGGTWETQYF
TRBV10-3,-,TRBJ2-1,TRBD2,TGTGCCATCAGTGGACGGACTAGCGGGAGTGTTGAGCAGTTCTTC,CAISGRTSGSVEQFF
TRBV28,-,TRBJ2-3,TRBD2,TGTGCCAGCAGTCCACCTAGCGGGAGGGACACAGATACGCAGTATTTT,CASSPPSGRDTDTQYF
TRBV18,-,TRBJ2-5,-,TGTGCCAGCTCACCACTGGCAGGCGCCCACCAAGAGACCCAGTACTTC,CASSPLAGAHQETQYF
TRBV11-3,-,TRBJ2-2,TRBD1,TGTGCCAGCAGCTTAGACGGGACAGGACTTAGCACCGGGGAGCTGTTTTTT,CASSLDGTGLSTGELFF
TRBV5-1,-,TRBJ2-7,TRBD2,TGCGCCAGCAGCATCTGGACTAGCGGGATGGGGGCCTACGAGCAGTACTTC,CASSIWTSGMGAYEQYF
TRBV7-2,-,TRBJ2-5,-,TGTGCCAGCAGCTTAGGGGGTGGAGGGCAAGAGACCCAGTACTTC,CASSLGGGGQETQYF
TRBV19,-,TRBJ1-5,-,TGTGCCAGTAGTACTATCTGGGACATCTCTAATCAGCCCCAGCATTTT,CASSTIWDISNQPQHF